This T cell receptor (beta chain) was captured by sequencing in a study of blood T cells in healthy people across ages. Study-wide points: The study found more naive CD4+ cells and higher diversity in long-lived than aged donors. It was not known whether donors were CMV positive (a possible confounder of expanded clonotype changes).

Per germline, CDR1 GTSNPN and CDR2 SVGIG (reference sequence). V dropped 0 bases and J dropped 5 bases, with 10 bases sitting between them. CDR3 length: 13 residues. Alongside a J-beta primer mix, a sample-barcoded 5' primer served in a second PCR lasting about 7 to 11 cycles. Each cDNA molecule received a tag from a template-switch adaptor that had 12 random nucleotides. MiXCR, run by TCRdb on the 5' RACE reads, gives a single entry per CDR3 protein. The sample lists approximately 800,000 distinct CDR3 sequences; roughly 24% were seen once. A remark on this clonotype: Antigen specificity is unknown.

These data were also reused for a study on T cells of mothers and their children.

The sample taken for sequencing was blood. The chain uses TRBV30 and TRBJ2-5; D is unresolved. The source is a boy between 10 and 17 years old in good health. CDR3 sequence (DNA): TGTGCCTGGAGTGTAAGGACGCTGGAGACCCAGTACTTC. Its translation is CAWSVRTLETQYF.